Listed below are T cell receptor beta chains from one sample, sequenced in a study of blood T cell repertoires in COVID-19. Sequenced by immunoSEQ multiplex PCR; TCRdb stores in-frame clones only, minus some. The sample lists around 300,000 clones, roughly nine tenths occurring once. Sequencing was done on a sample of peripheral blood. The origin of the receptors is a man in his forties or fifties with acute or convalescent COVID-19. Each CDR3 is given with its conserved first and last residue. A D gene is named only where the DNA matches it firmly. Clone size is stated in some rows and not others, as once, few, many or a class when expanded.

j_gene	d_gene	abundance	v_gene	CDR3aa	CDR3nt
TRBJ1-1	.	.	TRBV3-1/TRBV3-2	CASSQGSGSFTNTEAFF	TGTGCCAGCAGCCAAGGATCAGGCAGCTTCACGAACACTGAAGCTTTCTTT
TRBJ2-1	TRBD1	.	TRBV3-1/TRBV3-2	CASSQTQGAYNEQFF	TGTGCCAGCAGCCAAACGCAGGGGGCCTACAATGAGCAGTTCTTC
TRBJ2-5	.	.	TRBV24-1	CATTARSRDIQETQYF	TGTGCCACCACGGCTCGGTCACGAGACATTCAAGAGACCCAGTACTTC
TRBJ2-2	.	.	TRBV27	CASSGRVIETGELFF	TGTGCCAGCAGTGGCCGGGTCATAGAGACCGGGGAGCTGTTTTTT
TRBJ2-5	TRBD1	.	TRBV11-2	CASSLVTGGLETQYF	TGTGCCAGCAGCTTAGTCACAGGGGGTTTGGAGACCCAGTACTTC
TRBJ2-7	.	.	TRBV5-6	CASRRRDRDFF	TGTGCCAGCCGACGCCGTGACAGGGACTTCTTC
TRBJ2-1	TRBD1	.	TRBV11-2	CASSLVTGDNEQFF	TGTGCCAGCAGCTTAGTCACAGGGGACAATGAGCAGTTCTTC
TRBJ1-4	TRBD1	.	TRBV3-1/TRBV3-2	CASSPLQGNEKLFF	TGTGCCAGCAGCCCCTTACAGGGGAATGAAAAACTGTTTTTT
TRBJ1-2	TRBD1	few	TRBV6-1	CASSDGQGFNGYTF	TGTGCCAGCAGTGACGGACAGGGCTTCAATGGCTACACCTTC
TRBJ1-1	TRBD1	.	TRBV3-1/TRBV3-2	CASSQDRPGQGFGTEAFF	TGTGCCAGCAGCCAAGATCGCCCCGGACAGGGGTTTGGCACTGAAGCTTTCTTT
TRBJ1-6	TRBD1	.	TRBV15	CATSRPHRGGSPLHF	TGTGCCACCAGCAGACCCCACAGGGGTGGTTCACCCCTCCACTTT
TRBJ2-6	.	.	TRBV6-5	CASSPGTSGANVLTF	TGTGCCAGCAGTCCCGGGACATCTGGGGCCAACGTCCTGACTTTC
TRBJ2-1	TRBD2	.	TRBV4-1	CASSHNGGGNVYNEQFF	TGCGCCAGCAGCCATAATGGCGGGGGGAACGTATACAATGAGCAGTTCTTC
TRBJ1-2	.	.	TRBV11-2	CASSSQLAETRYGYTF	TGTGCCAGCAGCTCCCAACTTGCGGAGACCCGCTATGGCTACACCTTC
TRBJ1-2	TRBD1	.	TRBV12-3/TRBV12-4	CASSDRGGYTF	TGTGCCAGCAGCGACAGGGGGGGCTACACCTTC
TRBJ1-1	TRBD1	.	TRBV19	CASSAGQAVVRAFF	TGTGCCAGTAGTGCGGGACAGGCCGTTGTTAGAGCTTTCTTT
TRBJ2-7	.	.	TRBV5-1	CASSLAGDGSEQYF	TGCGCCAGCAGCTTGGCGGGGGACGGGAGCGAGCAGTACTTC
TRBJ1-2	.	.	TRBV5-5	CASSLGLNYGYTF	TGTGCCAGCAGCTTGGGCCTAAACTATGGCTACACCTTC
TRBJ2-3	TRBD1	.	TRBV24-1	CATSDSGTGSTDTQYF	TGTGCCACCAGTGATTCCGGGACAGGGAGCACAGATACGCAGTATTTT
TRBJ1-2	.	.	TRBV29-1	CSVDQGVGYGYTF	TGCAGCGTTGACCAAGGGGTCGGCTATGGCTACACCTTC
TRBJ2-5	TRBD2	.	TRBV5-8	CASGRGLAGMEETQYF	TGTGCCAGCGGAAGGGGACTAGCGGGGATGGAAGAGACCCAGTACTTC
TRBJ2-7	.	.	TRBV5-1	CASSALTEQYF	TGCGCCAGCAGCGCGTTAACTGAGCAGTACTTC
TRBJ1-4	TRBD1	.	TRBV27	CASSSLPRDRHEKLFF	TGTGCCAGCAGTTCCCTTCCCCGGGACAGGCATGAAAAACTGTTTTTT
TRBJ2-5	.	.	TRBV7-9	CASSLPPSETQYF	TGTGCCAGCAGCTTACCCCCTAGCGAGACCCAGTACTTC
TRBJ1-5	.	few	TRBV7-9	CASSLERTADSNQPQHF	TGTGCCAGCAGCTTAGAACGGACAGCCGATAGCAATCAGCCCCAGCATTTT
TRBJ1-6	.	.	TRBV11-1	CASSSGVRSPLHF	TGTGCCAGCAGCTCCGGGGTAAGATCACCCCTCCACTTT
TRBJ2-3	.	.	TRBV19	CASSQQESEGTQYF	TGTGCCAGTAGTCAGCAGGAATCAGAGGGTACGCAGTATTTT
TRBJ2-6	.	.	TRBV5-1	CASSSQTVPGANVLTF	TGCGCCAGCAGCTCACAGACAGTACCCGGGGCCAACGTCCTGACTTTC
TRBJ2-5	.	once	TRBV7-9	CASNRIPAGTQYF	TGTGCCAGCAACCGTATACCCGCCGGGACCCAGTACTTC
TRBJ2-1	TRBD2	.	TRBV19	CASSDLAGTPYNEQFF	TGTGCCAGTAGTGATCTAGCGGGAACCCCCTACAATGAGCAGTTCTTC
TRBJ1-5	.	.	TRBV6-2/TRBV6-3	CASSINTFQPQHF	TGTGCCAGCAGTATCAATACTTTCCAGCCCCAGCATTTT
TRBJ2-1	TRBD2	few	TRBV24-1	CATASGGSYNEQFF	TGTGCCACCGCCAGCGGGGGCTCCTACAATGAGCAGTTCTTC
TRBJ1-1	.	.	TRBV27	CASSPRGGHREAFF	TGTGCCAGCAGTCCCCGCGGAGGTCACCGCGAAGCTTTCTTT
TRBJ1-1	.	.	TRBV7-3	CASSLMATMNTEAFF	TGTGCCAGCAGCTTAATGGCCACCATGAACACTGAAGCTTTCTTT
TRBJ1-3	TRBD1	.	TRBV2	CASRQGQGNGNTIYF	TGTGCCAGCAGACAGGGACAGGGTAATGGAAACACCATATATTTT
TRBJ2-2	.	.	TRBV2	CASSNGRLVDTGELFF	TGTGCCAGCAGTAACGGTCGGCTAGTGGACACCGGGGAGCTGTTTTTT
TRBJ2-5	.	.	TRBV18	CASSPPSTETQYF	TGTGCCAGCTCACCACCGAGTACTGAGACCCAGTACTTC
TRBJ2-1	TRBD2	few	TRBV6-5	CASTHSGDEQFF	TGTGCCAGCACCCACAGCGGGGATGAGCAGTTCTTC
TRBJ2-3	.	.	TRBV12-5	CASGLPPQVDTQYF	TGTGCTAGTGGTTTGCCCCCCCAGGTAGATACGCAGTATTTT
TRBJ2-3	.	.	TRBV5-1	CASRQRTEQDTQYF	TGCGCCAGCAGACAGAGGACAGAGCAAGATACGCAGTATTTT
TRBJ2-5	.	few	TRBV27	CASSLYWGGQETQYF	TGTGCCAGCAGTTTATATTGGGGAGGCCAAGAGACCCAGTACTTC
TRBJ1-2	.	once	TRBV30	CAWSVEGVRFNYGYTF	TGTGCCTGGAGTGTGGAGGGCGTAAGATTTAACTATGGCTACACCTTC
TRBJ1-1	.	few	TRBV7-9	CASSSNRAEAFF	TGTGCCAGCAGCTCCAACAGGGCTGAAGCTTTCTTT
TRBJ1-2	.	.	TRBV2	CASSEQANYGYTF	TGTGCCAGCAGTGAGCAGGCAAACTATGGCTACACCTTC
TRBJ1-2	.	few	TRBV15	CATSRAQTGYGYTF	TGTGCCACCAGCAGAGCTCAAACAGGCTATGGCTACACCTTC
TRBJ2-3	.	.	TRBV9	CASSPAGAPADTQYF	TGTGCCAGCAGCCCCGCGGGGGCCCCCGCAGATACGCAGTATTTT